This is a list of T cell receptor beta chains from one sample in a study of blood T cells in healthy people across ages. TCRdb reanalysed the 5' RACE reads using MiXCR and keeps one entry per CDR3 protein. The sample carries approximately 810,000 distinct CDR3 sequences, roughly 35% recorded once. Specimen: blood. The receptors stem from a man aged 18 to 29 in good health. The CDR3 runs from the conserved cysteine through the conserved F or W. Not every row has a clone size; where given, it reads once, few, many or a size class.

clone size: many; J gene: TRBJ2-7; CDR3 length: 15; V gene: TRBV6-5; CDR3 protein: CASSYTSGGSYEQYF
clone size: NA; J gene: TRBJ1-1; CDR3 length: 13; V gene: TRBV14; CDR3 protein: CASSQGWITEAFF
clone size: NA; J gene: TRBJ2-3; CDR3 length: 15; V gene: TRBV12-3/TRBV12-4; CDR3 protein: CASSLGRDGTDTQYF
clone size: few; J gene: TRBJ1-6; CDR3 length: 18; V gene: TRBV5-5; CDR3 protein: CASSFSRQDRSYNSPLHF
clone size: many; J gene: TRBJ1-2; CDR3 length: 13; V gene: TRBV7-9; CDR3 protein: CASTRGRDYGYTF
clone size: NA; J gene: TRBJ1-5; CDR3 length: 14; V gene: TRBV12-3/TRBV12-4; CDR3 protein: CASKRSGIDQPQHF
clone size: NA; J gene: TRBJ2-3; CDR3 length: 18; V gene: TRBV4-1; CDR3 protein: CASSQDGRRPQSTDTQYF
clone size: NA; J gene: TRBJ2-1; CDR3 length: 11; V gene: TRBV29-1; CDR3 protein: CSIGQGKEQFF
clone size: NA; J gene: TRBJ1-1; CDR3 length: 15; V gene: TRBV20-1; CDR3 protein: CSASSLGQANTEAFF
clone size: NA; J gene: TRBJ1-2; CDR3 length: 12; V gene: TRBV20-1; CDR3 protein: CVLSGNSYGYTF
clone size: NA; J gene: TRBJ1-2; CDR3 length: 14; V gene: TRBV7-2; CDR3 protein: CASSDRQGLGGYTF
clone size: few; J gene: TRBJ1-1; CDR3 length: 14; V gene: TRBV12-3/TRBV12-4; CDR3 protein: CASSSQVEGTEAFF
clone size: NA; J gene: TRBJ2-7; CDR3 length: 15; V gene: TRBV6-2/TRBV6-3; CDR3 protein: CASSFPAGSRREQYF
clone size: few; J gene: TRBJ2-6; CDR3 length: 16; V gene: TRBV28; CDR3 protein: CASRNTGFSGANVLTF
clone size: NA; J gene: TRBJ2-1; CDR3 length: 12; V gene: TRBV11-2; CDR3 protein: CASSPVYNKQFF
clone size: NA; J gene: TRBJ1-1; CDR3 length: 13; V gene: TRBV7-3; CDR3 protein: CASSSLGPTEAFF
clone size: NA; J gene: TRBJ1-6; CDR3 length: 14; V gene: TRBV12-3/TRBV12-4; CDR3 protein: CASSIRGLGSPLHF
clone size: many; J gene: TRBJ2-7; CDR3 length: 14; V gene: TRBV6-5; CDR3 protein: CASSYSNPKGEQYF
clone size: many; J gene: TRBJ2-3; CDR3 length: 16; V gene: TRBV12-3/TRBV12-4; CDR3 protein: CASSPWTSGGTDTQYF
clone size: NA; J gene: TRBJ2-1; CDR3 length: 16; V gene: TRBV28; CDR3 protein: CASSLPGLAGYNEQFF
clone size: NA; J gene: TRBJ1-1; CDR3 length: 15; V gene: TRBV9; CDR3 protein: CASSGGQRLDTEAFF
clone size: NA; J gene: TRBJ1-2; CDR3 length: 15; V gene: TRBV5-1; CDR3 protein: CASSLIGNENYGYTF
clone size: few; J gene: TRBJ1-6; CDR3 length: 16; V gene: TRBV20-1; CDR3 protein: CSARVTAPGGNSPLHF
clone size: NA; J gene: TRBJ2-1; CDR3 length: 14; V gene: TRBV12-3/TRBV12-4; CDR3 protein: CASGAGGNYNEQFF